The next 19 T cell receptor beta chains were all read from a single sample in a study of T-cell reconstitution after alpha-beta-depleted transplantation in children. Unique molecular identifiers were used in preparing the TCRbeta library. TCRdb itself ran the PCR reads through MiXCR, one entry per CDR3 protein. Among 250,000 to 350,000 distinct CDR3 sequences, about a quarter were seen once, and the ten largest hold 11%. The sample consisted of PBMCs, mostly from graft donor cells, taken 180 days after TCRalphabeta/CD19-depleted stem cell transplant. These receptor sequences come from a male patient younger than 18 who had a stem cell transplant for acute lymphoblastic leukemia, so the T cells may come from the graft donor.

This clonotype has a handful of counts. This chain links TRBV5-1 with TRBJ2-3; D unclear. Germline V gene sequence: CDR1 SGHRS, CDR2 YFSETQ. Trimming took 0 bases from V and 4 from J, leaving 9 bases between them. The CDR3 extends over 14 amino acids. CDR3 residues: CASSLATPPDTQYF. In DNA, the CDR3 is TGCGCCAGCAGCTTGGCCACCCCCCCAGATACGCAGTATTTT.

The chain carries TRBV7-8 and TRBJ2-1, with 9 bases that match TRBD2. The ends lost 9 bases at V and 3 bases at J; junction bases unmatched: 6. Germline-derived CDR1 and CDR2 are SGHVS and FQNEAQ. This CDR3 contains 14 residues. The DNA of the CDR3 is TGTGCCAGTAGACTAGCGGAGGGCTACAATGAGCAGTTCTTC. It encodes CASRLAEGYNEQFF.

This clonotype has more than one count but fewer than ten. The chain has TRBV24-1 and TRBJ2-3; the D gene is possibly TRBD1 (5 bases). The CDR3 sequence is 14 residues long. Per germline, CDR1 KGHDR and CDR2 SFDVKD. V dropped 2 bases and J dropped 5 bases, with 10 bases sitting between them. The CDR3 coding sequence is TGTGCCACCAGTGATTCCAGGGTTGTAGATACGCAGTATTTT. This translates into CATSDSRVVDTQYF.

The chain employs TRBV5-6 and TRBJ1-4; D uncertain. CDR1 is SGHDT, CDR2 YYEEEE, per germline. V was cut by 0 bases and J by 1 base, with 4 bases left in between. CDR3 length: 14 amino acids. CDR3 DNA: TGTGCCAGCAGCTTGGGTATAACTAATGAAAAACTGTTTTTT. It yields the protein CASSLGITNEKLFF.

This chain connects TRBV5-6 to TRBJ2-5; TRBD2 matches at 15 bases. The CDR3 loop spans 16 amino acids. Germline values: CDR1 SGHDT, CDR2 YYEEEE. V was clipped by 4 bases and J by 4 bases; unmatched bases: 5. CDR3 region: CASSVGLAGGGETQYF. The CDR3 coding sequence is TGTGCCAGCAGCGTGGGACTAGCGGGAGGCGGAGAGACCCAGTACTTC.

This chain uses TRBV7-6 with TRBJ1-1, with a weak D call TRBD1 (6 bases). Trimming left V 3 bases short and J 0 bases short, with 8 bases between. Germline V CDR1 and CDR2: SGHVS, FNYEAQ. The CDR3 length is 14 residues. CDR3 amino acids: CASSFRGMNTEAFF. Here the CDR3 DNA reads TGTGCCAGCAGCTTTAGGGGGATGAACACTGAAGCTTTCTTT.

The V call is TRBV20-1, the J call TRBJ1-2; D may be TRBD1 (5 bases). Per germline, CDR1 DFQATT and CDR2 SNEGSKA (reference sequence). V was trimmed by 7 bases and J by 4 bases, leaving 13 bases between them. The CDR3 runs to 12 residues. The CDR3 DNA is TGCAGTGAGGGGAACGATCTCTATGGCTACACCTTC. Translation: CSEGNDLYGYTF.

This clonotype was observed a few times. This chain joins TRBV20-1 and TRBJ2-1, with D unresolved. V shed 0 bases and J shed 4 bases, with 13 bases lying between them. Germline values: CDR1 DFQATT, CDR2 SNEGSKA (reference sequence). This CDR3 has 15 amino acids. The CDR3 coding sequence is TGCAGTGCTAGAGATGTGGGTCGGGCGTACAATGAGCAGTTCTTC. This translates into CSARDVGRAYNEQFF.

The rearrangement links TRBV4-2 to TRBJ2-7; 11 positions match TRBD2. With V trimmed by 3 bases and J by 6 bases, 4 bases remained unmatched. The CDR3 is 14 amino acids. Germline values: CDR1 LGHNA, CDR2 YNFKEQ. DNA for the CDR3: TGTGCCAGCAGCCAGGCCGGGACTAGCGGCGAGCAGTACTTC. It yields the protein CASSQAGTSGEQYF.

This clonotype was found a few times. As DNA, the CDR3 is TGCAGTGCTCTAGGTCTGTTCATTGGCACCGGGGAGCTGTTTTTT. As protein: CSALGLFIGTGELFF. This chain links TRBV20-1 with TRBJ2-2; D not certain. This CDR3 region has 15 residues. Germline V gene lookup returns CDR1 DFQATT and CDR2 SNEGSKA (reference sequence). V lost 5 bases and J 4 bases, leaving 17 bases between the germline ends.

This sequence joins TRBV3-1 and TRBJ2-1, with no clear D. Deletions cut 1 base from V and 9 bases from J, with 7 bases between. This CDR3 contains 12 residues. Germline V CDR1 and CDR2: LGHDT, YNNKEL (reference sequence). CDR3 DNA sequence: TGTGCCAGCAGCCAAGCTGCCCTTGAGCAGTTCTTC. Residues: CASSQAALEQFF.

In its sample, this clonotype was seen a few times. This rearrangement joins TRBV20-1 to TRBJ1-5; a possible D gene is TRBD1 (5 bases). CDR3 length equals 16 residues. Looked up from germline, CDR1 is DFQATT and CDR2 is SNEGSKA (reference sequence). Trimming pared 6 bases from V and 0 bases from J, leaving 18 bases between. CDR3 bases: TGCAGTGCGCGGGACTATAGGCAATATAGCAATCAGCCCCAGCATTTT. Amino acids: CSARDYRQYSNQPQHF.

CDR3 DNA sequence: TGTGCCACCAGTGATATTAGCGGGAGGGCCGGGGAGACCCAGTACTTC. Translated, it gives CATSDISGRAGETQYF. This chain joins TRBV24-1 and TRBJ2-5; 11 positions agree with TRBD2. Germline assignment: CDR1 KGHDR and CDR2 SFDVKD. This CDR3 comprises 16 residues. J gave up 5 bases and V 3 bases, and 7 bases lay outside the gene matches.

This clonotype has a handful of counts. The gene calls are TRBV4-2 and TRBJ2-1; no definite D call. This CDR3 has 14 residues. CDR1 and CDR2 from the germline V gene are LGHNA and YNFKEQ. The V end was cut by 6 bases, the J end by 4 bases, with 13 bases between. CDR3 sequence reads: CASRGFYRYNEQFF. CDR3 coding DNA: TGTGCCAGCAGAGGCTTCTATCGTTACAATGAGCAGTTCTTC.

The gene calls are TRBV12-5 and TRBJ2-7, with TRBD2 as a possible D gene (5 bases). This CDR3 spans 14 amino acids. From germline, CDR1 is LGHNT and CDR2 FRNRAP. Trimming removed 1 base at V and 1 base at J, with 8 bases between. Here the CDR3 DNA reads TGTGCTAGTGGTTTGGGCGGGCTTTCCTACGAGCAGTACTTC. Translated, it gives CASGLGGLSYEQYF.

In its sample, this clonotype was seen many times. The genes are TRBV5-1 and TRBJ1-1; a possible D gene is TRBD1 (6 bases). Germline V gene sequence: CDR1 SGHRS, CDR2 YFSETQ. The CDR3 is 12 residues long. The V and J ends lost 4 bases and 8 bases respectively, with 12 bases between them. The DNA for the CDR3 is TGCGCCAGCAGCCCGCAGGGGCAGGAAGCTTTCTTT. Translated: CASSPQGQEAFF.

This sequence joins TRBV5-8 and TRBJ2-3; 7 positions agree with TRBD2. This CDR3 spans 17 amino acids. Trimming removed 4 bases from V and 2 bases from J; junction bases left unmatched: 13. Per the germline V gene, CDR1 is SGHTS and CDR2 is YDEGEE. CDR3 amino acids: CASSQRGDRGVTDTQYF. CDR3 sequence (DNA): TGTGCCAGCAGCCAGCGAGGGGACCGGGGGGTCACAGATACGCAGTATTTT.

V gene TRBV19 combines with J gene TRBJ1-1, with D unclear. Germline CDR1 and CDR2: LNHDA and SQIVND (reference sequence). The V end was cut by 3 bases, the J end by 1 base, with 9 bases between. The CDR3 consists of 14 residues. DNA for the CDR3: TGTGCCAGTAGTATCTTGAACAGGAACACTGAAGCTTTCTTT. Translated, it gives CASSILNRNTEAFF. The complete variable domain, with remaining parts taken from reference TRBV19 and TRBJ1-1, reads DGGITQSPKYLFRKEGQNVTLSCEQNLNHDAMYWYRQDPGQGLRLIYYSQIVNDFQKGDIAEGYSVSREKKESFPLTVTSAQKNPTAFYLCASSILNRNTEAFFGQGTRLTVV.

This clonotype was detected only a few times. The chain employs TRBV6-9 and TRBJ2-5, with unresolved D. V was pared by 3 bases and J by 7 bases, with 6 bases between. Germline CDR1 reads MNHGY; CDR2 reads SVAAGI. The CDR3 totals 11 residues. CDR3 nucleotide sequence: TGTGCCAGCAGTTACCCGGGGACCCAGTACTTC. This gives the protein CASSYPGTQYF.